Listed here is a single TCR beta chain. No antigen is known for it. Base qualities are not recorded, but no much larger clone differs from it by a single base. TCRbeta CDR3 regions were amplified from genomic DNA by means of the immunoSEQ Assay, a bias-controlled multiplex PCR. The paper's processing steps were these. Nucleated cell counts per sample were estimated from amplification of reference gene primers within the assay. To quantify the absolute abundance of each unique TCRbeta CDR3 rearrangement, sequence reads were collapsed and filtered. For each sample, productive Simpson clonality was calculated as the square root of Simpson's diversity index across productive rearrangements. TCRdb took over this immuneACCESS table, retaining in-frame rearrangements with V and J assigned. Such tables are incomplete; in checked studies, under half of the missing clones stem from an unresolved V gene, and the remainder is unexplained. That table is the source of V, J and clone size, and D and trimming were worked out from the DNA. This sample gives 39,000 or so clones in total; about four fifths of them show up just once. Roughly 40% of the sample comes from the top ten.

V is cut by 4 bases and J by 5 bases, and the space between the germline ends is 13 bases. Including the terminal cysteine and phenylalanine, the CDR3 comprises 13 residues. Only the CDR3 DNA is retained, 39 bases long and in frame from the first base. CDR1 SGDLS and CDR2 YYNGEE are derived from the germline V gene. This sample was included in a study of blood T cell repertoires in COVID-19 (dated by TCRdb to 2018 to 2021). Regarding the research as a whole: Samples covering the acute and convalescent phases of COVID-19 were provided by collaborators in the United States, Italy and Spain. The prospective study material was composed of cDNA or gDNA derived from T cells, B-cell-depleted T cells, or PBMCs. Deeply sampled blood TCRbeta repertoires from subjects exposed to, actively infected with, or recovered from COVID-19 were included in the dataset. The repertoires were made available in a free public database intended to serve as a resource for research on the immune response to SARS-CoV-2. The samples were drawn from two sources: the first 160 participants of the ongoing ImmuneRACE study, and 1,254 subjects contributed by 6 global collaborators. Nearly every sample came with metadata listing a de-identified subject ID, COVID-19 status, age in years and sex. Where available, HLA class I and class II types were taken from metadata supplied by the sample provider and were not determined by assay-based typing.

Broader findings and caveats from the paper: How much clinical and demographic metadata was included differed by source and by participant, and the metadata was provided uncurated.

Each collaborating institution followed its own protocols to collect whole blood in K2EDTA tubes. Collaborator samples were shipped for TCRbeta analysis as frozen whole blood, isolated PBMCs, or DNA extracted from either sample type. The V and J segments used are TRBV9 and TRBJ2-7, and TRBD2 may be the D gene, going by 5 matching bases. The source material was peripheral blood. This TCR was recovered from a man aged 35 to 55 with active or convalescent COVID-19. CDR3 reads: CASSHRGSDEQYF. The DNA is TGTGCCAGCAGCCACCGAGGGAGCGACGAGCAGTACTTC.